This is a list of T cell receptor beta chains from one sample in a study of T cell responses to AZD1222 COVID-19 vaccine. Clones were read by immunoSEQ multiplex PCR, and TCRdb kept only the in-frame ones, dropping some. The table lists about 120,000 clones, roughly 91% of them singletons. Source: peripheral blood, taken on day 0 of MenACWY control vaccination. The receptors here all came from an adult in good health. Both conserved end residues are part of each CDR3. Fields, in order: V gene, J gene, clone size, D gene, CDR3 protein, CDR3 DNA. The D gene is left open where the match is weak. Size is omitted from some rows. Given values are once, few, many or a class for expanded clones.

v_gene: TRBV11-3; j_gene: TRBJ1-1; abundance: NA; d_gene: NA; CDR3aa: CASSLERGWDTEAFF; CDR3nt: TGTGCCAGCAGCTTAGAGAGGGGTTGGGACACTGAAGCTTTCTTT
v_gene: TRBV19; j_gene: TRBJ2-1; abundance: NA; d_gene: TRBD2; CDR3aa: CASSIVGDLAGDEQFF; CDR3nt: TGTGCCAGTAGTATAGTCGGGGACTTAGCGGGCGATGAGCAGTTCTTC
v_gene: TRBV30; j_gene: TRBJ1-4; abundance: few; d_gene: NA; CDR3aa: CAWSQDSLNEKLFF; CDR3nt: TGTGCCTGGAGTCAAGACAGCCTTAATGAAAAACTGTTTTTT
v_gene: TRBV10-1; j_gene: TRBJ2-3; abundance: NA; d_gene: NA; CDR3aa: CASSDGIGTQYF; CDR3nt: TGCGCCAGCAGTGATGGGATTGGTACGCAGTATTTT
v_gene: TRBV2; j_gene: TRBJ1-1; abundance: NA; d_gene: TRBD1; CDR3aa: CASRDRTNTEAFF; CDR3nt: TGTGCCAGCAGGGACAGGACGAACACTGAAGCTTTCTTT
v_gene: TRBV2; j_gene: TRBJ1-2; abundance: once; d_gene: TRBD1; CDR3aa: CASRTGGGYGYTF; CDR3nt: TGTGCCAGCAGGACAGGGGGTGGCTATGGCTACACCTTC
v_gene: TRBV11-2; j_gene: TRBJ2-5; abundance: NA; d_gene: NA; CDR3aa: CASSQQETQYF; CDR3nt: TGTGCCAGCAGCCAGCAAGAGACCCAGTACTTC
v_gene: TRBV4-1; j_gene: TRBJ2-1; abundance: NA; d_gene: TRBD1; CDR3aa: CASSQGDRDGDEQFF; CDR3nt: TGCGCCAGCAGCCAAGGGGACAGGGATGGGGATGAGCAGTTCTTC
v_gene: TRBV30; j_gene: TRBJ2-1; abundance: once; d_gene: NA; CDR3aa: CAWSLRPGLGHNEQFF; CDR3nt: TGTGCCTGGAGTCTTAGGCCGGGACTGGGGCACAATGAGCAGTTCTTC
v_gene: TRBV7-2; j_gene: TRBJ1-1; abundance: NA; d_gene: NA; CDR3aa: CASSYTGTVNTEAFF; CDR3nt: TGTGCCAGCAGCTACACCGGGACGGTGAACACTGAAGCTTTCTTT
v_gene: TRBV19; j_gene: TRBJ1-1; abundance: NA; d_gene: NA; CDR3aa: CASRSDRRGTEAFF; CDR3nt: TGTGCCAGTAGATCCGACAGGAGGGGCACTGAAGCTTTCTTT
v_gene: TRBV6-5; j_gene: TRBJ1-3; abundance: NA; d_gene: NA; CDR3aa: CASSYLMDSGNTIYF; CDR3nt: TGTGCCAGCAGTTACCTGATGGACTCTGGAAACACCATATATTTT
v_gene: TRBV19; j_gene: TRBJ1-4; abundance: once; d_gene: NA; CDR3aa: CASSIGRQSLGKLFF; CDR3nt: TGTGCCAGTAGTATAGGGCGACAGAGCCTAGGAAAACTGTTTTTT
v_gene: TRBV28; j_gene: TRBJ1-2; abundance: NA; d_gene: NA; CDR3aa: CASSSYTGNYGYTF; CDR3nt: TGTGCCAGCAGTTCATACACGGGTAACTATGGCTACACCTTC
v_gene: TRBV4-1; j_gene: TRBJ2-1; abundance: NA; d_gene: TRBD1; CDR3aa: CASSQTRTGSYNEQFF; CDR3nt: TGCGCCAGCAGCCAAACCCGGACAGGGTCCTACAATGAGCAGTTCTTC
v_gene: TRBV3-1/TRBV3-2; j_gene: TRBJ1-5; abundance: few; d_gene: TRBD1; CDR3aa: CASSQLQGDQPQHF; CDR3nt: TGTGCCAGCAGCCAATTACAGGGGGACCAGCCCCAGCATTTT
v_gene: TRBV6-2/TRBV6-3; j_gene: TRBJ1-1; abundance: once; d_gene: NA; CDR3aa: CASSRGEQAFF; CDR3nt: TGTGCCAGCAGTAGAGGGGAGCAAGCTTTCTTT
v_gene: TRBV7-2; j_gene: TRBJ1-1; abundance: NA; d_gene: TRBD1; CDR3aa: CASSSRQGAAEAFF; CDR3nt: TGTGCCAGCAGCTCCCGACAGGGGGCGGCTGAAGCTTTCTTT
v_gene: TRBV5-1; j_gene: TRBJ2-7; abundance: NA; d_gene: TRBD1; CDR3aa: CASSWDRDLYEQYF; CDR3nt: TGCGCCAGCAGCTGGGACAGGGACCTCTACGAGCAGTACTTC
v_gene: TRBV4-2; j_gene: TRBJ2-2; abundance: NA; d_gene: NA; CDR3aa: CASSQETLSGELFF; CDR3nt: TGTGCCAGCAGCCAAGAAACTCTATCCGGGGAGCTGTTTTTT
v_gene: TRBV5-1; j_gene: TRBJ1-2; abundance: once; d_gene: TRBD1; CDR3aa: CASSLANRGQGYTF; CDR3nt: TGCGCCAGCAGCTTGGCCAACAGGGGGCAAGGCTACACCTTC
v_gene: TRBV4-2; j_gene: TRBJ1-2; abundance: NA; d_gene: NA; CDR3aa: CASSQDLARVDGYTF; CDR3nt: TGTGCCAGCAGCCAAGACCTTGCCAGGGTGGATGGCTACACCTTC
v_gene: TRBV27; j_gene: TRBJ2-3; abundance: NA; d_gene: NA; CDR3aa: CASSFLTGGTDTQYF; CDR3nt: TGTGCCAGCAGTTTCCTAACTGGGGGCACAGATACGCAGTATTTT